One T cell receptor (beta chain) is described in this entry. The antigen is undetermined. The CDR3 has 15 amino acids. This entry comes from a study of T cell responses to AZD1222 COVID-19 vaccine. Findings of the study overall: Females made up more of the donors, who were largely white British, and clonal diversity may have come out too low. Close to half of spike-specific TCRs reportedly recognize unmutated variant regions.

TCRdb keeps only in-frame clones here, not all; method: immunoSEQ multiplex PCR. The data contain some 150,000 clones, 85% to 90% of them singletons. This material consisted of peripheral blood, taken 28 days after the second AZD1222 dose. The chain is built from TRBV21-1 and TRBJ2-1; the table's D call, TRBD2, was not checked against the DNA. TRBV21-1 is a documented pseudogene. This receptor was identified in an adult who received the AZD1222 COVID-19 vaccine. The CDR3 reads CASTIGGGRGNEQFF. CDR3 bases: TGTGCCAGCACCATCGGGGGAGGGAGGGGCAATGAGCAGTTCTTC.